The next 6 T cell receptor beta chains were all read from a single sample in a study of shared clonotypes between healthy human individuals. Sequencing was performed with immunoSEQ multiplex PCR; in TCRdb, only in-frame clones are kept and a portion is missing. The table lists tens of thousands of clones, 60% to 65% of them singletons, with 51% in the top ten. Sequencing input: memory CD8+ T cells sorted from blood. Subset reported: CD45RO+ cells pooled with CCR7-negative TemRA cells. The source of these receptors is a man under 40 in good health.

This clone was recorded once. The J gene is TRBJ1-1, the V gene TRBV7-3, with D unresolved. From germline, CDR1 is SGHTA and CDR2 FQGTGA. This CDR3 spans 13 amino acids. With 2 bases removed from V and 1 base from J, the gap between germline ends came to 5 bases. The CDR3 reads CASSLHGNTEAFF. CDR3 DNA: TGTGCCAGCAGCTTACATGGGAACACTGAAGCTTTCTTT.

CDR3 sequence reads: CASSDTSGNNEQFF. DNA of the CDR3: TGTGCCAGCAGTGACACTAGCGGGAACAATGAGCAGTTCTTC. This chain links TRBV6-4 with TRBJ2-1, with TRBD2 matching over 10 bases. CDR3 length: 14 residues. CDR1 is MRHNA and CDR2 is SNTAGT in the germline V gene. V lost 2 bases to trimming and J lost 5 bases; unmatched junction nucleotides: 0.

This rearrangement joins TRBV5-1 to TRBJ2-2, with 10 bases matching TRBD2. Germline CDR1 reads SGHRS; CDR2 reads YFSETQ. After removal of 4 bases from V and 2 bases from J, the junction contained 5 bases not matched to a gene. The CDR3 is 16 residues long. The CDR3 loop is CASSASGSRNTGELFF. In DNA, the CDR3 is TGCGCCAGCAGCGCTAGCGGGAGTAGAAACACCGGGGAGCTGTTTTTT. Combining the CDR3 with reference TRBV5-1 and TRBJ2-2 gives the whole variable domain KAGVTQTPRYLIKTRGQQVTLSCSPISGHRSVSWYQQTPGQGLQFLFEYFSETQRNKGNFPGRFSGRQFSNSRSEMNVSTLELGDSALYLCASSASGSRNTGELFFGEGSRLTVL.

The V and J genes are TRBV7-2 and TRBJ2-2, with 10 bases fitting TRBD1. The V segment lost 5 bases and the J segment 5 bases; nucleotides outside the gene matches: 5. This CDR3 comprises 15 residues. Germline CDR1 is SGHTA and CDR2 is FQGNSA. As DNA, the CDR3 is TGTGCCAGCAGCATCGACAGGGGGCGGACCGGGGAGCTGTTTTTT. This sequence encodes CASSIDRGRTGELFF. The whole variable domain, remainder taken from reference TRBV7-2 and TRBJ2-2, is GAGVSQSPSNKVTEKGKDVELRCDPISGHTALYWYRQSLGQGLEFLIYFQGNSAPDKSGLPSDRFSAERTGGSVSTLTIQRTQQEDSAVYLCASSIDRGRTGELFFGEGSRLTVL.

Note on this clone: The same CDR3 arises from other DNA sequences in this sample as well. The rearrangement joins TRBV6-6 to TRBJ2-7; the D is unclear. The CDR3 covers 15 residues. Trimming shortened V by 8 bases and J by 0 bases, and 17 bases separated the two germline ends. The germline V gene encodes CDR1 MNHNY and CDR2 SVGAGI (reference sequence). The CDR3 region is CASANKRGTSYEQYF. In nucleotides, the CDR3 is TGTGCCAGCGCAAATAAGCGAGGTACCTCCTACGAGCAGTACTTC.

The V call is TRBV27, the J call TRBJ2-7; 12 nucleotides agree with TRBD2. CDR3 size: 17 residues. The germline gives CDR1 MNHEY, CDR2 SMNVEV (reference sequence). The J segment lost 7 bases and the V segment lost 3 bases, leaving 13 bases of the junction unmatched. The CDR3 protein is CASSFWTSGTPHGEQYF. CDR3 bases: TGTGCCAGCAGTTTCTGGACTAGCGGGACCCCACATGGGGAGCAGTACTTC.